This entry lists 22 T cell receptor beta chains sequenced from one sample in a study of graft-versus-host responses after intestinal transplantation. Sequencing was performed with immunoSEQ multiplex PCR; in TCRdb, only in-frame clones are kept and a portion is missing. The sample gives about 120,000 clones, 90% of which show up once; about 0.18% is in the top ten. No antigen has been identified for these receptors. Here the sequenced sample was unstimulated CD4+ T cells sorted from spleen or lymph node cells, taken before intestinal transplant. These receptors all come from a human donor who received an intestinal transplant.

J is TRBJ1-5 and V is TRBV27, with 8 bases aligning to TRBD1. This CDR3 is 15 amino acids long. CDR1 and CDR2 from the germline V gene are MNHEY and SMNVEV (reference sequence). V trimming: 4 bases; J trimming: 4 bases; junction bases outside the gene matches: 6. CDR3 sequence: CASSSRQGNNQPQHF. The CDR3 DNA follows: TGTGCCAGCAGTTCCAGACAGGGGAATAATCAGCCCCAGCATTTT.

The chain recombines TRBV10-3 with TRBJ1-5; maybe TRBD1 (5 bases). This CDR3 is 13 amino acids long. Germline loops: CDR1 ENHRY, CDR2 SYGVKD. V was clipped by 4 bases and J by 5 bases, with 9 bases between them. The CDR3 nucleotides are TGTGCCATCAGTGGACAGAGCGATCAGCCCCAGCATTTT. It translates to CAISGQSDQPQHF.

This sequence joins TRBV5-4 and TRBJ2-6; D remains ambiguous. The CDR3 loop spans 12 amino acids. Germline CDR1 SGHNT, CDR2 YYREEE (reference sequence). V was pared by 7 bases and J by 0 bases, with 2 bases between. The CDR3 nucleotides read TGTGCCAGCCACTCTGGGGCCAACGTCCTGACTTTC. It codes for CASHSGANVLTF.

The rearrangement uses TRBV5-1 and TRBJ2-5; possibly TRBD2 for D (5 bases). V was clipped by 4 bases and J by 0 bases, with 10 bases between them. The germline CDR1 and CDR2 sequences are SGHRS and YFSETQ. CDR3 length: 14 residues. The CDR3 DNA reads as TGCGCCAGCAGCCCCCGGGGATACCAAGAGACCCAGTACTTC. Translation gives CASSPRGYQETQYF.

DNA of the CDR3: TGCGCCAGCACTAAGACTAGCGGGCGCACAGATACGCAGTATTTT. This encodes CASTKTSGRTDTQYF. This chain connects TRBV5-1 to TRBJ2-3; 10 bases match TRBD2. The CDR3 totals 15 residues. Trimming took 6 bases from V and 1 from J; bases not matched to a gene: 5. The germline V gene encodes CDR1 SGHRS and CDR2 YFSETQ. Complete variable domain (other parts from reference TRBV5-1 and TRBJ2-3): KAGVTQTPRYLIKTRGQQVTLSCSPISGHRSVSWYQQTPGQGLQFLFEYFSETQRNKGNFPGRFSGRQFSNSRSEMNVSTLELGDSALYLCASTKTSGRTDTQYFGPGTRLTVL.

This clone has only one observation. The chain links TRBV7-9 to TRBJ2-5, with D tentatively TRBD1 (5 bases). V was clipped by 5 bases and J by 5 bases, with 12 bases between them. The CDR3 is 13 residues long. Germline loops: CDR1 SEHNR, CDR2 FQNEAQ (reference sequence). The CDR3: CASSKGPTETQYF. The CDR3 coding sequence is TGTGCCAGCAGCAAGGGGCCGACGGAGACCCAGTACTTC.

This chain joins TRBV27 and TRBJ2-1; 7 nucleotides align to TRBD2. The V segment lost 4 bases and the J segment 3 bases; nucleotides outside the gene matches: 6. The germline V gene has CDR1 MNHEY and CDR2 SMNVEV (reference sequence). The CDR3 length is 15 residues. CDR3 nucleotide sequence: TGTGCCAGCAGTTCCAGGGAGGGGTACTACAATGAGCAGTTCTTC. Translating it yields CASSSREGYYNEQFF.

The chain has TRBV5-4 and TRBJ1-1; TRBD1 agrees at 12 bases. The J segment lost 6 bases and the V segment lost 1 base, leaving 10 bases of the junction unmatched. There are 17 residues in the CDR3. The germline V gene encodes CDR1 SGHNT and CDR2 YYREEE (reference sequence). CDR3 in amino acids: CASSLISGDRGLAEAFF. The CDR3 DNA sequence: TGTGCCAGCAGCTTGATATCGGGGGACAGGGGGCTCGCTGAAGCTTTCTTT. The variable domain in full, with the rest retrieved from reference TRBV5-4 and TRBJ1-1, is ETGVTQSPTHLIKTRGQQVTLRCSSQSGHNTVSWYQQALGQGPQFIFQYYREEENGRGNFPPRFSGLQFPNYSSELNVNALELDDSALYLCASSLISGDRGLAEAFFGQGTRLTVV.

This clone was picked up a small number of times. The gene calls are TRBV6-5 and TRBJ1-1; a weak D match, TRBD1 (5 bases). The length of the CDR3 is 14 residues. Trimming took 6 bases from V and 3 from J, leaving 14 bases between them. Germline-derived CDR1 and CDR2 are MNHEY and SVGAGI. In DNA, the CDR3 is TGTGCCAGCAGGGAGGGGATTAGGGACACTGAAGCTTTCTTT. It codes for CASREGIRDTEAFF.

The chain joins TRBV28 to TRBJ2-7, with D possibly TRBD1 on 6 matching bases. V shed 3 bases and J shed 0 bases, with 12 bases lying between them. The germline CDR1 and CDR2 sequences are MDHEN and SYDVKM. The CDR3 is 15 residues long. In nucleotides, the CDR3 is TGTGCCAGCAGTTTCCCGGACAGTTCCTCCTACGAGCAGTACTTC. This encodes CASSFPDSSSYEQYF. The full variable domain, completed using reference TRBV28 and TRBJ2-7, is DVKVTQSSRYLVKRTGEKVFLECVQDMDHENMFWYRQDPGLGLRLIYFSYDVKMKEKGDIPEGYSVSREKKERFSLILESASTNQTSMYLCASSFPDSSSYEQYFGPGTRLTVT.

The V and J genes are TRBV21-1 and TRBJ2-5; the table assigns TRBD1, which was not confirmed against the DNA. TRBV21-1 is a pseudogene segment. The CDR3 runs 11 residues. The chain's CDR3 is CASSTTWTQYF. The CDR3 coding sequence is TGTGCCAGCAGCACCACATGGACCCAGTACTTC.

CDR3 loop: CASSQLTSRAYEQYF. The CDR3 DNA reads as TGTGCCAGCAGCCAGTTGACTAGCCGCGCCTACGAGCAGTACTTC. This sequence joins TRBV27 and TRBJ2-7; 7 nucleotides agree with TRBD2. Per the germline V gene, CDR1 is MNHEY and CDR2 is SMNVEV (reference sequence). After removal of 6 bases from V and 2 bases from J, the junction contained 10 bases not matched to a gene. The CDR3 is made up of 15 amino acids.

The chain recombines TRBV7-2 with TRBJ2-7, with unresolved D. The CDR3 is 16 amino acids. Germline CDR1 reads SGHTA; CDR2 reads FQGNSA. V dropped 5 bases and J dropped 0 bases, with 17 bases sitting between them. Here the CDR3 reads CASSPTSSVSSYEQYF. The CDR3 DNA reads as TGTGCCAGCAGCCCTACCTCCTCCGTAAGCTCCTACGAGCAGTACTTC.

This rearrangement joins TRBV19 to TRBJ2-7, with 7 bases aligning to TRBD1. From germline, CDR1 is LNHDA and CDR2 SQIVND (reference sequence). CDR3 length: 15 residues. V shed 4 bases and J 4 bases; nucleotides not matched to a gene: 10. The CDR3 coding sequence is TGTGCCAGTAGTAGGGAGACAGGGCGGACGTACGAGCAGTACTTC. This sequence encodes CASSRETGRTYEQYF.

This rearrangement joins TRBV7-8 to TRBJ2-7, with a possible D match to TRBD2 (5 bases). V was cut by 5 bases and J by 7 bases, with 9 bases left in between. CDR1 is SGHVS and CDR2 is FQNEAQ in the germline V gene. The CDR3 spans 11 residues. The CDR3 DNA follows: TGTGCCAGCAGCCAAGGACTTGAGCAGTACTTC. This gives the protein CASSQGLEQYF.

The J gene is TRBJ1-1, the V gene TRBV18, with 9 bases identical to TRBD1. The V gene end was trimmed by 3 bases and the J gene end by 3 bases; junction bases not matched to a gene: 8. This CDR3 comprises 16 residues. From germline, CDR1 is KGHSH and CDR2 LQKENI. The CDR3 region has the DNA TGTGCCAGCTCACCCTACTGGGACAGGGTCTACACTGAAGCTTTCTTT. This sequence encodes CASSPYWDRVYTEAFF.

The J gene is TRBJ2-6, the V gene TRBV21-1; TRBD1 reflects the table's D call only, with no check against the DNA. TRBV21-1 is annotated as a pseudogene. CDR3 length: 16 residues. The CDR3 protein is CARRTGGDSGANVLTF. CDR3 nucleotides: TGTGCCAGGAGGACAGGGGGCGACTCTGGGGCCAACGTCCTGACTTTC.

The V and J genes are TRBV12-5 and TRBJ2-3, with a possible D match to TRBD1 (5 bases). Germline V lookup: CDR1 LGHNT, CDR2 FRNRAP. This CDR3 has 14 amino acids. V lost 5 bases and J lost 6, with 15 bases in between. CDR3 coding DNA: TGTGCTAGTGGTATAATGGCAGGGATTGATACGCAGTATTTT. This gives the protein CASGIMAGIDTQYF.

The CDR3 DNA follows: TGCGCCAGCGCCTGGACTAGCATGGAGACCCAGTACTTC. Its protein is CASAWTSMETQYF. This rearrangement joins TRBV5-1 to TRBJ2-5; 8 nucleotides match TRBD2. Germline CDR1 SGHRS, CDR2 YFSETQ. There are 13 residues in the CDR3. With 7 bases clipped from V and 5 bases from J, the junction kept 7 bases outside the gene matches. Filled out from reference TRBV5-1 and TRBJ2-5, the complete variable domain reads KAGVTQTPRYLIKTRGQQVTLSCSPISGHRSVSWYQQTPGQGLQFLFEYFSETQRNKGNFPGRFSGRQFSNSRSEMNVSTLELGDSALYLCASAWTSMETQYFGPGTRLLVL.

The CDR3 is CASSGAGVYYNEQFF. In nucleotides, the CDR3 is TGCGCCAGCAGCGGAGCGGGAGTGTACTACAATGAGCAGTTCTTC. The chain has TRBV4-1 and TRBJ2-1, with TRBD2 matching 8 bases. Germline loops: CDR1 MGHRA, CDR2 YSYEKL. The CDR3 runs 15 residues. The J segment lost 3 bases and the V segment lost 5 bases, leaving 6 bases of the junction unmatched.

The chain couples TRBV5-1 to TRBJ2-5, with TRBD1 identical over 7 bases. The CDR3 loop spans 14 amino acids. Germline values: CDR1 SGHRS, CDR2 YFSETQ. V dropped 2 bases and J dropped 5; count of bases not matched to a gene: 6. The CDR3 protein is CASSFTQGMETQYF. The CDR3 coding sequence is TGCGCCAGCAGCTTTACACAGGGGATGGAGACCCAGTACTTC.

The V call is TRBV4-1, the J call TRBJ2-5; a weak D match, TRBD2 (7 bases). This CDR3 is 15 amino acids long. The germline gives CDR1 MGHRA, CDR2 YSYEKL. Trimming cost V 5 bases and J 1 base, with 14 bases left between them. Here the CDR3 reads CASSKGGVVQETQYF. CDR3 nucleotides: TGCGCCAGCAGCAAGGGGGGGGTAGTCCAAGAGACCCAGTACTTC.